Shown below are 14 T cell receptor beta chains from a single sample sequenced in a study of T cell repertoires in cytomegalovirus infection. No antigen is known for these receptors. TCRdb re-called the reads with MiXCR, one entry per CDR3 protein. The repertoire holds hundreds of thousands of distinct CDR3 sequences, with about two fifths as singletons. The sample was cultured PBMCs, taken from culture after CMV antigen stimulation. These receptors were obtained from a human donor in good health (CMV status not recorded). Some clones in this sample may be carry-over from other donors' samples.

There are many counts of this clonotype. The chain combines TRBV7-2 with TRBJ2-1; no reliable D call. There are 15 residues in the CDR3. V lost 1 base, J lost 0 bases, and 7 bases lay in between. Germline V gives CDR1 SGHTA, CDR2 FQGNSA. Written as DNA, the CDR3 is TGTGCCAGCAGCTTAGATCCTAGCTCCTACAATGAGCAGTTCTTC. It is translated as CASSLDPSSYNEQFF.

This chain links TRBV5-4 with TRBJ1-2; the match to TRBD1 covers 12 bases. The V and J ends lost 3 bases and 7 bases, in that order; junction bases with no gene match: 13. This CDR3 region has 17 residues. Germline loops: CDR1 SGHNT, CDR2 YYREEE (reference sequence). The CDR3, as DNA: TGTGCCAGCAGCTCTTCCCGTTCGGGACAGGGGGCGGTTGGCTACACCTTC. Protein: CASSSSRSGQGAVGYTF.

This clonotype appeared a few times. The rearrangement links TRBV7-9 to TRBJ2-3, with 7 positions matching TRBD2. The V segment lost 5 bases and the J segment 3 bases; nucleotides outside the gene matches: 11. CDR1 is SEHNR, CDR2 FQNEAQ, per germline (reference sequence). The CDR3 has 16 residues. The CDR3 sequence: CASSPLRLASTDTQYF. The CDR3 nucleotides read TGTGCCAGCAGCCCCCTCCGACTAGCTTCTACAGATACGCAGTATTTT.

The rearrangement links TRBV7-8 to TRBJ2-7, with 9 bases lining up with TRBD1. The CDR3 spans 15 residues. CDR1 SGHVS and CDR2 FQNEAQ come from the germline V gene. With V trimmed by 5 bases and J by 6 bases, 11 bases remained unmatched. The CDR3 spells CASSPSGHRGREQYF. The DNA of the CDR3 is TGTGCCAGCAGCCCATCAGGACACAGGGGGCGCGAGCAGTACTTC. Supplemented by reference TRBV7-8 and TRBJ2-7, the full variable domain reads GAGVSQSPRYKVAKRGQDVALRCDPISGHVSLFWYQQALGQGPEFLTYFQNEAQLDKSGLPSDRFFAERPEGSVSTLKIQRTQQEDSAVYLCASSPSGHRGREQYFGPGTRLTVT.

This clonotype appeared once. This chain uses TRBV6-2 or TRBV6-3 with TRBJ2-7, with 9 bases fitting TRBD2. With 6 bases clipped from V and 5 bases from J, the junction kept 8 bases outside the gene matches. Germline V lookup: CDR1 MNHEY, CDR2 SVGEGT. The CDR3 is 14 amino acids. CDR3 in amino acids: CASSQGLAMNEQYF. CDR3 in DNA: TGTGCCAGCAGCCAAGGACTAGCGATGAACGAGCAGTACTTC.

The genes are TRBV5-6 and TRBJ1-2; a weak D match, TRBD1 (5 bases). The CDR3 runs to 14 residues. Looked up from germline, CDR1 is SGHDT and CDR2 is YYEEEE. V lost 4 bases, J lost 7 bases, and 17 bases lay in between. DNA for the CDR3: TGTGCCAGCAGCCCACTCGGAGGGGCGGGTGGCTACACCTTC. Encoded protein: CASSPLGGAGGYTF.

This clonotype was counted between two and nine times. CDR3: CSALPVDTQYF. CDR3 DNA: TGCAGTGCTCTCCCGGTGGATACGCAGTATTTT. The chain is built from TRBV20-1 and TRBJ2-3; D remains ambiguous. Trimming removed 5 bases at V and 6 bases at J, with 9 bases between. Germline V lookup: CDR1 DFQATT, CDR2 SNEGSKA (reference sequence). The length of the CDR3 is 11 residues.

The J gene is TRBJ2-1, the V gene TRBV12-3 or TRBV12-4; D is uncertain. The CDR3 spans 10 residues. V lost 1 base, J lost 13 bases, and 5 bases lay in between. CDR3 sequence reads: CASSLDNQFF. The CDR3 nucleotides read TGTGCCAGCAGTTTAGACAACCAGTTCTTC.

In this sample, this clonotype turned up a few times. The V call is TRBV11-3, the J call TRBJ1-4; perhaps TRBD1 as D (6 bases). The V gene lost 3 bases and the J gene lost 10 bases, with 6 bases spanning the gap. The length of the CDR3 is 11 residues. Looked up from germline, CDR1 is SGHNT and CDR2 is YENEEA. For the CDR3, the DNA is TGTGCCAGCAGCTTCAGGGGAAAACTGTTTTTT. As protein: CASSFRGKLFF.

This clonotype was observed a handful of times. The chain uses TRBV7-9 and TRBJ2-5; TRBD2 agrees at 7 bases. V trimming: 5 bases; J trimming: 0 bases; junction bases outside the gene matches: 15. Germline loops: CDR1 SEHNR, CDR2 FQNEAQ (reference sequence). The CDR3 length is 18 residues. The CDR3 sequence: CASSPRSSRAGHQETQYF. CDR3 nucleotides: TGTGCCAGCAGCCCCCGAAGTTCCCGAGCGGGGCACCAAGAGACCCAGTACTTC.

The V call is TRBV2, the J call TRBJ1-1; no clear D gene. The V gene lost 7 bases and the J gene lost 2 bases, with 11 bases spanning the gap. Germline CDR1 is SNHLY and CDR2 is FYNNEI. The CDR3 totals 13 residues. The CDR3 loop is CASTKDGNTEAFF. The CDR3 nucleotides read TGTGCCAGCACCAAGGACGGAAACACTGAAGCTTTCTTT.

This clonotype appeared a few times. The chain combines TRBV19 with TRBJ2-1; D is ambiguous. CDR3 length: 12 residues. Germline V lookup: CDR1 LNHDA, CDR2 SQIVND (reference sequence). The V gene lost 4 bases and the J gene lost 4 bases, with 5 bases spanning the gap. The CDR3 coding sequence is TGTGCCAGTAGTAACAGTTACAATGAGCAGTTCTTC. As protein: CASSNSYNEQFF. The full variable domain, rest sourced from reference TRBV19 and TRBJ2-1, is DGGITQSPKYLFRKEGQNVTLSCEQNLNHDAMYWYRQDPGQGLRLIYYSQIVNDFQKGDIAEGYSVSREKKESFPLTVTSAQKNPTAFYLCASSNSYNEQFFGPGTRLTVL.

With respect to this clonotype: One end of the junction varies from germline; a read error may be responsible. V usage is TRBV7-6 and J usage is TRBJ2-3; TRBD2 agrees at 9 bases. Germline V gives CDR1 SGHVS, CDR2 FNYEAQ. The CDR3 is 14 residues long. For the CDR3, the DNA is TGTGCCAGCAGCTTACGGTTAGCGGGGGATACGGAGTATTTT. Its translation: CASSLRLAGDTEYF.

This chain links TRBV7-8 with TRBJ1-6; no reliable D call. CDR1 SGHVS and CDR2 FQNEAQ come from the germline V gene. This CDR3 is 16 amino acids long. V was trimmed by 2 bases and J by 5 bases, leaving 13 bases between them. The CDR3 DNA reads TGTGCCAGCAGCTTACAAATACCGGCGGATAATTCACCCCTCCACTTT. It specifies CASSLQIPADNSPLHF.